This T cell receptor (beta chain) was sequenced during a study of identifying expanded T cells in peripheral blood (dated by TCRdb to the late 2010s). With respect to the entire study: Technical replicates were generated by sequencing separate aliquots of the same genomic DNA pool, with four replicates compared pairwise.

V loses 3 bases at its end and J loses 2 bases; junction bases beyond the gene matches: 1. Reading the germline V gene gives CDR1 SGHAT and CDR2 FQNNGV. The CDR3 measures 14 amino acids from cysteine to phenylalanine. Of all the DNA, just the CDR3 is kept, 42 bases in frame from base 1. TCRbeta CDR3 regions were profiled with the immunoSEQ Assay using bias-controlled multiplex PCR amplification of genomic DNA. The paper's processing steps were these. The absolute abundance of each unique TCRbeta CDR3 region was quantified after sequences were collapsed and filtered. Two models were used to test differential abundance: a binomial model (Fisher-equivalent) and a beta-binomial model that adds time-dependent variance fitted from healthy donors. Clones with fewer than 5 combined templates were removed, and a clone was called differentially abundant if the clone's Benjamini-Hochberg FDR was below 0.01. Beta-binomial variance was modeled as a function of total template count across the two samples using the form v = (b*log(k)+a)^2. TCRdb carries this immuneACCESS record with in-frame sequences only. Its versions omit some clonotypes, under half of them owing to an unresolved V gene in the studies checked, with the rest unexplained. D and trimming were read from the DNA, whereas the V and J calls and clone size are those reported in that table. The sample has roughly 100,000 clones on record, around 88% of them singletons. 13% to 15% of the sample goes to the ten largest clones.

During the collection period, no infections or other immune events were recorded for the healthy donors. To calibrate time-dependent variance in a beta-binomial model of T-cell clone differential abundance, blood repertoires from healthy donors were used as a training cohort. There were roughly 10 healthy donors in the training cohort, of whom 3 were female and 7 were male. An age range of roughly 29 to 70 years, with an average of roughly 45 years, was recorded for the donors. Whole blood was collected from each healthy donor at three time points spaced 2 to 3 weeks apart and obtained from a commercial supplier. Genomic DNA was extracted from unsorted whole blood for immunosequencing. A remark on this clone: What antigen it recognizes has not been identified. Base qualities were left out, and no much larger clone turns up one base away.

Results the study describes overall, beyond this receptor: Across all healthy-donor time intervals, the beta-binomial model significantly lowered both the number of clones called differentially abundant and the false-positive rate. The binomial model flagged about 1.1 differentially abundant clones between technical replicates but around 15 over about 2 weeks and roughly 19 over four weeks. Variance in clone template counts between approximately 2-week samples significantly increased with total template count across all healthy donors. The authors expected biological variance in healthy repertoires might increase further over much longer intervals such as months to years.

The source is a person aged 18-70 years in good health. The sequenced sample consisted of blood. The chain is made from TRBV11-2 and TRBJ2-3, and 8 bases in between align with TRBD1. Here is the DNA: TGTGCCAGCAGCTTCCAGGGGGCCACAGATACGCAGTATTTT. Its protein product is CASSFQGATDTQYF.